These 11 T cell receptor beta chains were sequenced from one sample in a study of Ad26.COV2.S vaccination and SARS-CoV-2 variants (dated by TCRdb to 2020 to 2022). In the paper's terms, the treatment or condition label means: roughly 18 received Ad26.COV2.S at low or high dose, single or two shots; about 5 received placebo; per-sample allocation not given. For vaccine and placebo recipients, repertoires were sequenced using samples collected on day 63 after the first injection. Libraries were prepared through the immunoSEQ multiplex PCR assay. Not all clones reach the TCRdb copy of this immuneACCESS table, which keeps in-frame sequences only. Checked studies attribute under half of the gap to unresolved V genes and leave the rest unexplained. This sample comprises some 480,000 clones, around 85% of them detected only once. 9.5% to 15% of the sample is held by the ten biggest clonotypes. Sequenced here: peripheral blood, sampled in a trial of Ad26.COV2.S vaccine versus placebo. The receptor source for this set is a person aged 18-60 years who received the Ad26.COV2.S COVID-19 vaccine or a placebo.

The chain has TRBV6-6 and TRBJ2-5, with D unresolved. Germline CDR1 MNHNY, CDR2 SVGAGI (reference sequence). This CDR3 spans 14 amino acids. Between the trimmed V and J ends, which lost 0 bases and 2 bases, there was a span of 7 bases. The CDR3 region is CASSYSPYQETQYF. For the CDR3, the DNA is TGTGCCAGCAGTTACTCGCCATATCAAGAGACCCAGTACTTC.

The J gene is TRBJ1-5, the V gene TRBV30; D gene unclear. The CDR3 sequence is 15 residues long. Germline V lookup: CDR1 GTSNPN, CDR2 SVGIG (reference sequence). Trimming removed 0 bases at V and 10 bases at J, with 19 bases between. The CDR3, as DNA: TGTGCCTGGAGTGTGACCACGGGAGGGAATGAACCCCAGCATTTT. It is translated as CAWSVTTGGNEPQHF.

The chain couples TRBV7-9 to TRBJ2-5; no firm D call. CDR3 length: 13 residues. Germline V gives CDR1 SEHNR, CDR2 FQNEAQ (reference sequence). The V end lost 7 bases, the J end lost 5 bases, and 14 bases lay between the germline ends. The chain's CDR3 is CASIRSQAETQYF. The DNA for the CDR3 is TGTGCCAGCATACGGTCCCAGGCGGAGACCCAGTACTTC.

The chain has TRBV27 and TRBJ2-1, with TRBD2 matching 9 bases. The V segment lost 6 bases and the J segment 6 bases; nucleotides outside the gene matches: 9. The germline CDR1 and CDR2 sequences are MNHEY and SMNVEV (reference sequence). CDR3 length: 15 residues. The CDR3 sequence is CASSQVAGVPNEQFF. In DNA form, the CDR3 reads TGTGCCAGCAGCCAGGTAGCGGGAGTCCCCAATGAGCAGTTCTTC.

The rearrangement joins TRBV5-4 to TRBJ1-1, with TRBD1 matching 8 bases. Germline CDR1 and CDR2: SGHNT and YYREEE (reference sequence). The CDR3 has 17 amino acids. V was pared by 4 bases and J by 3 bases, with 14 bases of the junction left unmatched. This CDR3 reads CASSPGQGRSGDTEAFF. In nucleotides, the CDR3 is TGTGCCAGCAGCCCAGGACAGGGCAGAAGTGGGGACACTGAAGCTTTCTTT.

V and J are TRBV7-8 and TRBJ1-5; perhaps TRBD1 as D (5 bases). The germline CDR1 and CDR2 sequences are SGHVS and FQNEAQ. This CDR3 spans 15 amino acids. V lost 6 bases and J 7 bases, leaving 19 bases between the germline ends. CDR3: CASSLTQGRRQPQHF. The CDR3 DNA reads TGTGCCAGCAGTCTAACCCAGGGACGTCGCCAGCCCCAGCATTTT.

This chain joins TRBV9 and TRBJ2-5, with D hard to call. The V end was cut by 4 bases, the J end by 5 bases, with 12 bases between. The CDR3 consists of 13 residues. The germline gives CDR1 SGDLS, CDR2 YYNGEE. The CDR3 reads CASSPGPGETQYF. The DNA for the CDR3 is TGTGCCAGCAGCCCCGGGCCTGGGGAGACCCAGTACTTC.

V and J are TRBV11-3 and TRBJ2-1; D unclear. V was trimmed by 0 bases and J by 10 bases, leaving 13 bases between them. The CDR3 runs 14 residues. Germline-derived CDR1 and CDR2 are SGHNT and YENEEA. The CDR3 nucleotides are TGTGCCAGCAGCTTAGAGGTCTTCTCCTCCGAGCAGTTCTTC. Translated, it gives CASSLEVFSSEQFF. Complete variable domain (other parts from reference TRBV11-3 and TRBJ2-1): EAGVVQSPRYKIIEKKQPVAFWCNPISGHNTLYWYLQNLGQGPELLIRYENEEAVDDSQLPKDRFSAERLKGVDSTLKIQPAELGDSAVYLCASSLEVFSSEQFFGPGTRLTVL.

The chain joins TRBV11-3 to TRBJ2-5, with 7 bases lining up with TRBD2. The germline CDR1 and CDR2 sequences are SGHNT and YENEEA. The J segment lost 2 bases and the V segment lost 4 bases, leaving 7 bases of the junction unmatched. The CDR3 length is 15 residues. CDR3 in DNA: TGTGCCAGCAGCTCTATATCTAGCGGACAAGAGACCCAGTACTTC. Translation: CASSSISSGQETQYF.

CDR3 sequence: CASSEEGLAGVYGTDTQYF. As DNA, the CDR3 is TGTGCCAGCAGTGAAGAGGGACTAGCGGGAGTTTATGGCACAGATACGCAGTATTTT. The chain has TRBV6-1 and TRBJ2-3, with 14 bases aligning to TRBD2. Germline CDR1 and CDR2: MNHNS and SASEGT. The trim removed 1 base at V and 1 base at J, leaving 7 bases unmatched. This CDR3 has 19 residues.

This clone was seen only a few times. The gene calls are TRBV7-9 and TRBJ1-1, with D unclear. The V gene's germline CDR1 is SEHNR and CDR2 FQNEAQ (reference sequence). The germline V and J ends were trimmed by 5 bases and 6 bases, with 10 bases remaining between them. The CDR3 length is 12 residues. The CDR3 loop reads CASSLWTPEAFF. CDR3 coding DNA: TGTGCCAGCAGCCTTTGGACCCCTGAAGCTTTCTTT.